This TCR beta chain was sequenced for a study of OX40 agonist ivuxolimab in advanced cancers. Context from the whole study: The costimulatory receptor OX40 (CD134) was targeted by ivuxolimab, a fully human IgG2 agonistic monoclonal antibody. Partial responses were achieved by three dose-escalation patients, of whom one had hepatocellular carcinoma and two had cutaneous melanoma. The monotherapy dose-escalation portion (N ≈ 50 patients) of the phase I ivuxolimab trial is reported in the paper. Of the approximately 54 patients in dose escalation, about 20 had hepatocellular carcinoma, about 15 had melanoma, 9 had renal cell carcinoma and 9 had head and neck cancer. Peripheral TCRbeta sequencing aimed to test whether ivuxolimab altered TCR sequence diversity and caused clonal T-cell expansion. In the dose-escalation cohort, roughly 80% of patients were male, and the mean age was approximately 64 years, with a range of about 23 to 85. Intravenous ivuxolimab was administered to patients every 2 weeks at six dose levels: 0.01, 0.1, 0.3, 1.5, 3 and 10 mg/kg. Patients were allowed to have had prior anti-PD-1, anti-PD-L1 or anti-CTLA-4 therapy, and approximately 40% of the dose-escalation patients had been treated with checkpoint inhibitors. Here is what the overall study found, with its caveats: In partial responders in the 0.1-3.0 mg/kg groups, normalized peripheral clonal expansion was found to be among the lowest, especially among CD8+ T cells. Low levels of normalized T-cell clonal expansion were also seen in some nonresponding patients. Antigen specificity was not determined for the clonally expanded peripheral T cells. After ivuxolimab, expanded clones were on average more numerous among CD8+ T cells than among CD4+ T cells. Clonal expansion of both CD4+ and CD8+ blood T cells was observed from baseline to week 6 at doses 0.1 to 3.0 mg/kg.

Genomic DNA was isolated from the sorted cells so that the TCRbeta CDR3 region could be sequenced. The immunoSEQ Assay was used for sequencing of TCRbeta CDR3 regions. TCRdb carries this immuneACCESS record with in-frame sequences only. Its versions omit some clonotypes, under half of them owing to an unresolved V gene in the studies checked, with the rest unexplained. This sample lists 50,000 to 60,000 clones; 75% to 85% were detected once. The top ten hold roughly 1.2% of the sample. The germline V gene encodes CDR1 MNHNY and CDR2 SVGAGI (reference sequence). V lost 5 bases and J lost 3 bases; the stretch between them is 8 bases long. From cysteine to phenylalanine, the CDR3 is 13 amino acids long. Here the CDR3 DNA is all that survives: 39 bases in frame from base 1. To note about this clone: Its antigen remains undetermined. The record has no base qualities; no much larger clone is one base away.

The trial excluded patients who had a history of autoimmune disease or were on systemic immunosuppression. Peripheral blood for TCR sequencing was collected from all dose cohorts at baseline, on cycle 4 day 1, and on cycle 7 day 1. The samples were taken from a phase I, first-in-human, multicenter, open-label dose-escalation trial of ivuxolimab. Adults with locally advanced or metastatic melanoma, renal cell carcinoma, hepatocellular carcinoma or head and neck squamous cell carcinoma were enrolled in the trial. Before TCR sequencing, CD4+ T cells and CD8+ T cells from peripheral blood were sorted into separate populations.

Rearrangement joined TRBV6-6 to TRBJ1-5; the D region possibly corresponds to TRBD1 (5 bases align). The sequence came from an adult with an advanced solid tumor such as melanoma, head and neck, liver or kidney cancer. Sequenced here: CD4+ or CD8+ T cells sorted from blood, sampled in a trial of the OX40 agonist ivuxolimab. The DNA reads TGTGCCAGCAGTGACAGTAACAATCAGCCCCAGCATTTT. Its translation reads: CASSDSNNQPQHF.